This record concerns one T cell receptor beta chain sequence. What it binds is not known. The data originate from a study of T cell repertoires in cytomegalovirus infection. Whole-study context: Evidence of both CMV infection and a matching HLA type came from public TCR beta signatures. Study findings and constraints: CMV-specific TCR beta clonotypes restricted by HLA-C were the ones dominating the ex vivo response.

Germline V gene data show CDR1 as MDHEN and CDR2 as SYDVKM. The CDR3 is 16 amino acids. The V end was cut by 2 bases, the J end by 3 bases, with 14 bases between. TCRdb re-derived calls from the reads in MiXCR, one entry per CDR3 protein. The sample yields 450,000 to 550,000 distinct CDR3 sequences, 15% to 20% seen once. This chain uses TRBV28 with TRBJ1-5, with D possibly matching TRBD1 (6 bases). This sequence originates from a human donor in good health (CMV status not recorded). Some clones in this sample may be carry-over from other donors' samples. Sequencing was carried out using CD8+ T cells from PBMCs. The CDR3 loop reads CASSLGYREDNQPQHF. CDR3 nucleotide sequence: TGTGCCAGCAGTTTAGGGTACAGGGAGGACAATCAGCCCCAGCATTTT.